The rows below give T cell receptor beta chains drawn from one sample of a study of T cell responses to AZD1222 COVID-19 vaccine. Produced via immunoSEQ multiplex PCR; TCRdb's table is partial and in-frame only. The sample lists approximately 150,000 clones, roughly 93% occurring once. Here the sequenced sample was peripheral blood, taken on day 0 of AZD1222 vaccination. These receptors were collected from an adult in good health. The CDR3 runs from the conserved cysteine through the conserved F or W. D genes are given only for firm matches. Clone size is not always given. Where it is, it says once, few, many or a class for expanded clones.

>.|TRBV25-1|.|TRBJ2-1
CASSRHNEQFF
TGTGCCAGCAGTCGACACAATGAGCAGTTCTTC
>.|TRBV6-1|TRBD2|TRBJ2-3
CASSERRGGTDTQYF
TGTGCCAGCAGTGAACGGCGGGGGGGCACAGATACGCAGTATTTT
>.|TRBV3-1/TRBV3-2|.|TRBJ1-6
CASSQETFNSPLHF
TGTGCCAGCAGCCAAGAAACTTTTAATTCACCCCTCCACTTT
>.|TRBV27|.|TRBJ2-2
CASSSFRQANTGELFF
TGTGCCAGCAGTTCATTTAGACAGGCAAACACCGGGGAGCTGTTTTTT
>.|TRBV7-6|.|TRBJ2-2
CASSSQGLNTGELFF
TGTGCCAGCAGCTCACAGGGATTGAACACCGGGGAGCTGTTTTTT
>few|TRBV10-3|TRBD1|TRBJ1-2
CAISESTGRNGYTF
TGTGCCATCAGTGAGTCGACAGGGAGGAATGGCTACACCTTC
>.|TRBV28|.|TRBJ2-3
CASSLSGPGRGTQYF
TGTGCCAGCAGTTTATCCGGGCCCGGTAGGGGTACGCAGTATTTT
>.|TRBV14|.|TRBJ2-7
CASSRIPPGTSTRTYEQYF
TGTGCCAGCAGCCGAATCCCCCCCGGGACCTCCACCCGCACCTACGAGCAGTACTTC
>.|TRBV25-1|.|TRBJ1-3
CASSEFQGGKDRNTIYF
TGTGCCAGCAGTGAATTTCAAGGGGGGAAAGATAGAAACACCATATATTTT
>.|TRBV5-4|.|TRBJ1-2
CASSNWDGGTSYGYTF
TGTGCCAGCAGCAACTGGGACGGGGGGACGAGCTATGGCTACACCTTC
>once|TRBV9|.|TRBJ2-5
CASSVRDRQETQYF
TGTGCCAGCAGCGTTCGAGACAGGCAAGAGACCCAGTACTTC
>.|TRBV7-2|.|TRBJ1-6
CASSSSRQVRRNSPLHF
TGTGCCAGCAGCTCATCACGCCAGGTCCGCCGGAATTCACCCCTCCACTTT
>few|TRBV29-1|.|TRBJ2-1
CSVRENRDEQFF
TGCAGCGTTCGGGAGAATCGGGATGAGCAGTTCTTC
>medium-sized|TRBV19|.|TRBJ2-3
CASSIDSPLVAGFDTDTQYF
TGTGCCAGTAGTATAGATTCCCCTCTCGTGGCGGGATTCGACACAGATACGCAGTATTTT
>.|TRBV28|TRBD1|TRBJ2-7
CASSSGQVYGYEQYF
TGTGCCAGCAGTTCTGGACAGGTATATGGGTACGAGCAGTACTTC
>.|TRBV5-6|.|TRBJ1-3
CASSSRGTIYF
TGTGCCAGCAGCTCCCGGGGCACCATATATTTT
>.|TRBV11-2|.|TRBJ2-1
CASSLGAASYNEQFF
TGTGCCAGCAGCTTAGGAGCGGCCAGCTACAATGAGCAGTTCTTC
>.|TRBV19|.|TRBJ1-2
CASSVGRPNYGYTF
TGTGCCAGTAGTGTAGGCAGGCCCAACTATGGCTACACCTTC
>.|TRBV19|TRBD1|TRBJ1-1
CASIGDRGKTEAFF
TGTGCCAGTATCGGGGACAGGGGAAAGACTGAAGCTTTCTTT
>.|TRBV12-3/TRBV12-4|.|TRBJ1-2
CASSLGTEYGYTF
TGTGCCAGCAGTTTAGGGACAGAGTATGGCTACACCTTC
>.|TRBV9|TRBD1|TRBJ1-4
CASSPSPDRVGSLFF
TGTGCCAGCAGCCCCTCCCCCGACAGGGTCGGATCCCTGTTTTTT
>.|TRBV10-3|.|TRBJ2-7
CAISDEGSYDEQYF
TGTGCCATCAGTGACGAAGGGTCCTACGACGAGCAGTACTTC
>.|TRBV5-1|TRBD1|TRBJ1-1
CASSLENTGGVGAFF
TGCGCCAGCAGCTTGGAGAATACAGGGGGCGTTGGGGCTTTCTTT
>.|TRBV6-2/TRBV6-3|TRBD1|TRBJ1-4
CASSSRGRETNEKLFF
TGTGCCAGCAGTTCCAGGGGGCGTGAAACTAATGAAAAACTGTTTTTT
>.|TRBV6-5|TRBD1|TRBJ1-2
CASRNQGGYGYTF
TGTGCCAGCAGGAATCAGGGGGGCTATGGCTACACCTTC
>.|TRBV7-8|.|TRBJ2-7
CASSLFRGASEQYF
TGTGCCAGCAGCTTATTTCGGGGGGCATCCGAGCAGTACTTC
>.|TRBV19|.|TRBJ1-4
CASRATGLNEKLFF
TGTGCCAGTAGGGCGACAGGCCTTAATGAAAAACTGTTTTTT
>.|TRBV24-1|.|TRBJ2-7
CATSQAGSYEQYF
TGTGCCACCAGTCAAGCAGGGTCCTACGAGCAGTACTTC
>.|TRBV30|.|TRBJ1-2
CAWKGDGANYGYTF
TGTGCCTGGAAGGGCGACGGAGCTAACTATGGCTACACCTTC
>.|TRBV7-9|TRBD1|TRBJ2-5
CASSFRDRGMETQYF
TGTGCCAGCAGCTTCCGCGACAGGGGTATGGAGACCCAGTACTTC
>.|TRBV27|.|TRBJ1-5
CASRGTRNQPQHF
TGTGCCTCACGGGGGACAAGAAATCAGCCCCAGCATTTT
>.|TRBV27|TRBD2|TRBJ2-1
CASSPIQGLATNNEQFF
TGTGCCAGCAGTCCAATACAAGGACTAGCGACCAACAATGAGCAGTTCTTC
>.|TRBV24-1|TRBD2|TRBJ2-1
CATSDPGLAGGEQFF
TGTGCCACCAGTGATCCGGGACTAGCGGGAGGTGAGCAGTTCTTC
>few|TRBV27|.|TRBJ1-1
CASSFLGFRGTEAFF
TGTGCCAGCAGTTTTCTGGGGTTTCGGGGAACTGAAGCTTTCTTT
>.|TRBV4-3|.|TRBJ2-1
CASSLRGGLRQVDEQFF
TGCGCCAGCAGCCTGAGGGGCGGGTTAAGGCAAGTGGATGAGCAGTTCTTC
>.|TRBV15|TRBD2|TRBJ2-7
CATSVGTSGTYEQYF
TGTGCCACCAGTGTTGGGACTAGCGGGACCTACGAGCAGTACTTC
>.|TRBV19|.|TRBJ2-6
CAIHRARLNSSGANVLTF
TGTGCCATACACCGGGCCAGACTTAACAGCTCTGGGGCCAACGTCCTGACTTTC
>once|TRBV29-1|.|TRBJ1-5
CSASPGAGQPQHF
TGCAGCGCTTCACCCGGGGCTGGTCAGCCCCAGCATTTT
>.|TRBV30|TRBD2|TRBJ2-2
CAGLAGVRTGELFF
TGTGCCGGACTAGCGGGAGTTAGGACCGGGGAGCTGTTTTTT
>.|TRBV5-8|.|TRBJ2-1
CASSLPRVPYNEQFF
TGTGCCAGCAGCTTGCCTCGGGTACCCTACAATGAGCAGTTCTTC
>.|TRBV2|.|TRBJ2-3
CASSLRASRTSTDTQYF
TGTGCCAGCAGTCTACGGGCTAGCCGAACTAGCACAGATACGCAGTATTTT
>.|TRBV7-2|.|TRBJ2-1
CASSRGLPYNEQFF
TGTGCCAGCAGCCGGGGACTGCCTTACAATGAGCAGTTCTTC
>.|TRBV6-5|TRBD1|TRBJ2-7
CASSRTGTASYEQYF
TGTGCCAGCAGCCGGACAGGCACGGCCTCCTACGAGCAGTACTTC
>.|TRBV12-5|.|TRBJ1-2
CASGPGLGYGYTF
TGTGCTAGTGGCCCGGGACTTGGCTATGGCTACACCTTC
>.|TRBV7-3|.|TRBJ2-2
CASSLSPGTGELFF
TGTGCCAGCAGCTTATCCCCGGGGACCGGGGAGCTGTTTTTT
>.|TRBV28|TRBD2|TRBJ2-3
CASSLPPSGGTDTQYF
TGTGCCAGCAGTTTACCCCCTAGCGGGGGGACAGATACGCAGTATTTT
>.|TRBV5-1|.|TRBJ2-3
CASATGLGTDTQYF
TGCGCCAGCGCGACCGGGTTGGGCACAGATACGCAGTATTTT
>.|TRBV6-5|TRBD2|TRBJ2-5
CASSYLAGGKETQYF
TGTGCCAGCAGCTACCTAGCGGGAGGAAAAGAGACCCAGTACTTC
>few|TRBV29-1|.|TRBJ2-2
CSVEGGDTGELFF
TGCAGCGTTGAGGGGGGAGACACCGGGGAGCTGTTTTTT
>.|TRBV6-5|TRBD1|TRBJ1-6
CASTYDRGHSPLHF
TGTGCCAGCACCTACGACAGGGGTCACTCACCCCTCCACTTT
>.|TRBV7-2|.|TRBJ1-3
CASSQGFPGNTIYF
TGTGCCAGCAGCCAGGGATTTCCGGGAAACACCATATATTTT
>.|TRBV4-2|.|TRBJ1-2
CASSQRLTYGYTF
TGTGCCAGCAGCCAGAGGCTTACCTATGGCTACACCTTC
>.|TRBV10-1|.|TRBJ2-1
CAIVKTGTLAQSSSYNEQFF
TGCGCCATCGTGAAGACCGGGACCCTCGCTCAGTCGAGCTCCTACAATGAGCAGTTCTTC
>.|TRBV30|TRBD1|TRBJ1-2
CAWRDDRDYGYTF
TGTGCCTGGAGGGACGACAGGGACTATGGCTACACCTTC
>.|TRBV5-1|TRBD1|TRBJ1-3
CASSYDRVNTIYF
TGCGCCAGCAGCTACGACAGGGTAAACACCATATATTTT
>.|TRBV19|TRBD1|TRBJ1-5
CASSDTDRENYYGNQPQHF
TGTGCCAGTAGTGATACAGACAGGGAGAATTACTACGGCAATCAGCCCCAGCATTTT
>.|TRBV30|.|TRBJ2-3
CAWAEQGMVGDTQYF
TGTGCCTGGGCCGAACAGGGAATGGTGGGAGATACGCAGTATTTT
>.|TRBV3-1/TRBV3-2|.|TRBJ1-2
CASSQDGGSLNYGYTF
TGTGCCAGCAGCCAAGATGGGGGCAGCCTCAACTATGGCTACACCTTC
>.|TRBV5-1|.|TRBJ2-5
CASSPGGVWGAGGQETQYF
TGCGCCAGCAGCCCCGGAGGGGTATGGGGGGCCGGGGGTCAAGAGACCCAGTACTTC
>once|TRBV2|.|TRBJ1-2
CASSEWEADNYGYTF
TGTGCCAGCAGTGAATGGGAGGCGGATAACTATGGCTACACCTTC